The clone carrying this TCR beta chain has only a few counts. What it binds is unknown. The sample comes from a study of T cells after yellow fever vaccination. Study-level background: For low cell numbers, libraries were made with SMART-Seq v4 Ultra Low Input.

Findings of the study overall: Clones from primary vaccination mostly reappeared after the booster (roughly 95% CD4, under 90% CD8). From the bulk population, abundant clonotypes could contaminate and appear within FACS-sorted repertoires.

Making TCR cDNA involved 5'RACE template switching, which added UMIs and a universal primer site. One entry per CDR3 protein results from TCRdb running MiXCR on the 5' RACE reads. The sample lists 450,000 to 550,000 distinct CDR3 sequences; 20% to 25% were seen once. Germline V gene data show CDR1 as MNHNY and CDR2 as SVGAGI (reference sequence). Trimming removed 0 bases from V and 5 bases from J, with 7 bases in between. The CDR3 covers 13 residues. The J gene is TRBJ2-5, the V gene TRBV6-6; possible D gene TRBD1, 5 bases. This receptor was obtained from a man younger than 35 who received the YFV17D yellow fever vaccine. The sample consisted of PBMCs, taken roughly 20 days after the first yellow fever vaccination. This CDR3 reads CASSYSKGETQYF. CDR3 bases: TGTGCCAGCAGTTACTCGAAGGGGGAGACCCAGTACTTC.